One and the same sample provided the 24 T cell receptor beta chains below, sequenced in a study of shared clonotypes between healthy human individuals. Clones were sequenced by immunoSEQ multiplex PCR, and TCRdb holds only the in-frame ones, with some missing. The sample yields about 1.1 million clones, roughly 77% seen once. Sequencing was done on a sample of memory CD4+ T cells from PBMCs. Indicated subset: CD45RA-negative fraction. The source is a man aged 18 to 29 in good health. Some clones in this sample may be carry-over from other donors' samples.

The J gene is TRBJ1-3, the V gene TRBV7-2; TRBD1 matches at 10 bases. The germline V gene encodes CDR1 SGHTA and CDR2 FQGNSA. Germline trimming cut 3 bases from V and 6 bases from J; bases unmatched to any gene: 2. This CDR3 contains 14 residues. This CDR3 is CASSLGTGENTIYF. The CDR3 nucleotides are TGTGCCAGCAGCTTGGGGACAGGGGAAAACACCATATATTTT.

V gene TRBV15 combines with J gene TRBJ2-1; the match to TRBD2 covers 7 bases. Germline assignment: CDR1 LNHNV and CDR2 YYDKDF (reference sequence). The CDR3 sequence is 14 residues long. V was clipped by 8 bases and J by 1 base; unmatched bases: 5. DNA of the CDR3: TGTGCCACCGACCAGGGACTATCCTACAATGAGCAGTTCTTC. Amino acids: CATDQGLSYNEQFF.

CDR3: CASSKGKLAGTYEQYF. CDR3 nucleotides: TGTGCCAGCAGCAAAGGAAAACTAGCGGGAACCTACGAGCAGTACTTC. V and J are TRBV21-1 and TRBJ2-7; no DNA check was done on the table's D call, TRBD2. TRBV21-1 has pseudogene status. The CDR3 has 16 residues.

The V call is TRBV19, the J call TRBJ1-4; D is possibly TRBD1 (5 bases). Trimming took off 6 bases at V and 3 bases at J, with 11 bases between the two ends. CDR1 and CDR2 (germline): LNHDA, SQIVND (reference sequence). The CDR3 extends over 14 amino acids. CDR3 DNA sequence: TGTGCCAGTAGGCCCGGGGCTGCTAATGAAAAACTGTTTTTT. It translates to CASRPGAANEKLFF.

The chain joins TRBV7-2 to TRBJ2-7; D is ambiguous. Germline lookup yields CDR1 SGHTA and CDR2 FQGNSA. This CDR3 region has 13 residues. Trimming cost V 2 bases and J 4 bases, with 9 bases left between them. CDR3 region: CASSLWNRYEQYF. The DNA for the CDR3 is TGTGCCAGCAGCTTATGGAACCGATACGAGCAGTACTTC.

The J gene is TRBJ2-1, the V gene TRBV5-8; D ambiguous. This CDR3 comprises 11 residues. Trimming took 4 bases from V and 8 from J, leaving 7 bases between them. Germline assignment: CDR1 SGHTS and CDR2 YDEGEE. CDR3 in amino acids: CASSGVDEQFF. The CDR3 region has the DNA TGTGCCAGCAGCGGCGTGGATGAGCAGTTCTTC.

The table lists this clone with a few counts. The chain carries TRBV5-1 and TRBJ2-1, with TRBD2 identical over 7 bases. Germline-derived CDR1 and CDR2 are SGHRS and YFSETQ. The CDR3 is 15 amino acids. Unmatched junction bases numbered 9, after V lost 3 bases and J lost 6 bases. Here the CDR3 DNA reads TGCGCCAGCAGCTCGGGGGTAGGACTAGTCAATGAGCAGTTCTTC. Its protein product is CASSSGVGLVNEQFF. The variable domain in full, with the rest retrieved from reference TRBV5-1 and TRBJ2-1, is KAGVTQTPRYLIKTRGQQVTLSCSPISGHRSVSWYQQTPGQGLQFLFEYFSETQRNKGNFPGRFSGRQFSNSRSEMNVSTLELGDSALYLCASSSGVGLVNEQFFGPGTRLTVL.

DNA of the CDR3: TGTGCCTGGGAGGGGGCCTACGAGCAGTACTTC. As protein: CAWEGAYEQYF. This rearrangement joins TRBV30 to TRBJ2-7; tentative D call: TRBD1 (6 bases). This CDR3 contains 11 residues. Trimming took 5 bases from V and 2 from J, leaving 7 bases between them. Germline CDR1 reads GTSNPN; CDR2 reads SVGIG (reference sequence).

The chain carries TRBV7-3 and TRBJ1-5; D unclear. The V gene's germline CDR1 is SGHTA and CDR2 FQGTGA. This CDR3 contains 14 residues. Trimming cost V 1 base and J 7 bases, with 11 bases left between them. The CDR3 DNA reads TGTGCCAGCAGCTTAAATGGGCAAGGCCAGCCCCAGCATTTT. It specifies CASSLNGQGQPQHF.

The rearrangement joins TRBV2 to TRBJ2-3, with D uncertain. V dropped 6 bases and J dropped 3 bases, with 7 bases sitting between them. The germline CDR1 and CDR2 sequences are SNHLY and FYNNEI. The CDR3 consists of 12 residues. CDR3 residues: CASSPMTDTQYF. The CDR3 bases are TGTGCCAGCAGCCCGATGACAGATACGCAGTATTTT.

The chain uses TRBV5-8 and TRBJ2-7; 7 bases are a match to TRBD2. J gave up 7 bases and V 1 base, and 11 bases lay outside the gene matches. This CDR3 spans 15 amino acids. Germline V lookup: CDR1 SGHTS, CDR2 YDEGEE. Here the CDR3 DNA reads TGTGCCAGCAGCTTGTACGGGACTACGTCTCGAGAGCAGTACTTC. Translating it yields CASSLYGTTSREQYF.

Remarks on this clone: Different DNA sequences within this sample yield the same CDR3. The chain has TRBV7-9 and TRBJ2-5, with a weak D call TRBD2 (5 bases). Trimming stripped 3 bases from V and 7 bases from J, with 9 bases between. Germline lookup yields CDR1 SEHNR and CDR2 FQNEAQ (reference sequence). CDR3 size: 12 residues. The CDR3 bases are TGTGCCAGCAGCTTTGGTCGGGGGACCCAGTACTTC. As protein: CASSFGRGTQYF.

The chain combines TRBV6-5 with TRBJ2-1; 7 bases align to TRBD2. Germline trimming cut 5 bases from V and 0 bases from J; bases unmatched to any gene: 4. CDR3 length: 15 amino acids. Germline loops: CDR1 MNHEY, CDR2 SVGAGI. The CDR3 DNA reads TGTGCCAGCAGTCCCGGGACTACCTCCTACAATGAGCAGTTCTTC. Residues: CASSPGTTSYNEQFF.

As to this clone: Since a much larger clone is just one base distant, this may be a read error. The same CDR3 also results from other DNA sequences found in this sample. The chain is built from TRBV5-3 and TRBJ1-5; 10 bases are a match to TRBD1. TRBV5-3 is identified as an open reading frame with a role that is uncertain. CDR3 size: 15 residues. Here the CDR3 reads CARSGTGAKNQPQHF. The CDR3 nucleotides read TGTGCCAGAAGCGGGACAGGGGCAAAAAATCAGCCCCAGCACTTT.

The chain uses TRBV29-1 and TRBJ2-2, with 7 bases lining up with TRBD1. This CDR3 is built from 14 residues. CDR1 is SQVTM and CDR2 is ANQGSEA in the germline V gene. The V gene end was trimmed by 7 bases and the J gene end by 6 bases; junction bases not matched to a gene: 11. The CDR3 coding sequence is TGCAGCGGCCGTGGGGCTAGGGGGCCCGGGGAGCTGTTTTTT. This codes for CSGRGARGPGELFF.

About this clone: Other DNA sequences in this specimen translate into the identical CDR3. The chain carries TRBV5-1 and TRBJ2-1; possible D gene TRBD2, 6 bases. CDR1 is SGHRS and CDR2 is YFSETQ in the germline V gene. The CDR3 spans 15 residues. V lost 0 bases, J lost 1 base, and 8 bases lay in between. The CDR3 region is CASSLDGTSYNEQFF. The CDR3 bases are TGCGCCAGCAGCTTGGATGGGACTTCCTACAATGAGCAGTTCTTC.

The V gene is TRBV5-1, the J gene TRBJ2-7; 13 bases are a match to TRBD2. Germline trimming cut 6 bases from V and 4 bases from J; bases unmatched to any gene: 1. CDR3 size: 13 residues. CDR1 and CDR2 (germline): SGHRS, YFSETQ. CDR3 region: CASTGLAGYEQYF. The CDR3 DNA follows: TGCGCCAGCACGGGACTAGCGGGATACGAGCAGTACTTC.

The gene calls are TRBV4-2 and TRBJ2-1; 12 nucleotides agree with TRBD2. The CDR3 is made up of 17 amino acids. With 1 base clipped from V and 2 bases from J, the junction kept 3 bases outside the gene matches. The germline V gene encodes CDR1 LGHNA and CDR2 YNFKEQ. This chain's CDR3 is CASSQATSGGTYNEQFF. CDR3 bases: TGTGCCAGCAGCCAAGCCACTAGCGGGGGGACCTACAATGAGCAGTTCTTC.

Points on this clone: Distinct nucleotide sequences in the sample also encode this CDR3. The gene calls are TRBV18 and TRBJ1-4; 9 bases map to TRBD1. CDR3 length equals 15 residues. Germline V gene sequence: CDR1 KGHSH, CDR2 LQKENI. V gave up 3 bases and J gave up 7 bases; unmatched junction bases: 6. The CDR3 reads CASSPPGQGGEKLFF. CDR3 in DNA: TGTGCCAGCTCACCTCCGGGACAGGGTGGTGAAAAACTGTTTTTT.

The V call is TRBV7-8, the J call TRBJ2-5; D remains ambiguous. CDR1 and CDR2 (germline): SGHVS, FQNEAQ. V was clipped by 0 bases and J by 1 base, with 9 bases between them. The CDR3 spans 15 residues. The CDR3 DNA follows: TGTGCCAGCAGCTTAGCCGGGCACATCCAAGAGACCCAGTACTTC. Translation gives CASSLAGHIQETQYF.

A few counts support this clone. The sample has other DNA sequences that encode this CDR3 too. The chain couples TRBV30 to TRBJ2-2; D not certain. V lost 0 bases to trimming and J lost 5 bases, with 7 bases between them. Germline CDR1 and CDR2: GTSNPN and SVGIG (reference sequence). This CDR3 has 13 amino acids. The CDR3: CAWSVGGTGELFF. CDR3 DNA sequence: TGTGCCTGGAGTGTAGGTGGGACCGGGGAGCTGTTTTTT.

The chain carries TRBV29-1 and TRBJ2-2; TRBD1 agrees at 7 bases. The CDR3 is 15 amino acids. Germline lookup yields CDR1 SQVTM and CDR2 ANQGSEA. Germline trimming cut 4 bases from V and 7 bases from J; bases unmatched to any gene: 12. DNA for the CDR3: TGCAGCGTTGGAAGGGGTGACAGGGCGATCGGGGAGCTGTTTTTT. The encoded protein is CSVGRGDRAIGELFF.

The V and J genes are TRBV29-1 and TRBJ1-4, with D perhaps TRBD1 (5 bases). Germline CDR1 is SQVTM and CDR2 is ANQGSEA. The CDR3 runs to 16 residues. Trimming pared 6 bases from V and 0 bases from J, leaving 17 bases between. Written as DNA, the CDR3 is TGCAGCGTAAAGGGGTTCCGGTTGGCAACTAATGAAAAACTGTTTTTT. This codes for CSVKGFRLATNEKLFF.

The rearrangement links TRBV7-3 to TRBJ2-1; D may be TRBD2 (6 bases). Germline assignment: CDR1 SGHTA and CDR2 FQGTGA. The CDR3 totals 14 residues. V was trimmed by 3 bases and J by 10 bases, leaving 16 bases between them. The CDR3 bases are TGTGCCAGCAGCTTGACGGGAGTGGGTAAGGAGCAGTTCTTC. Translating gives CASSLTGVGKEQFF.